This entry lists 5 T cell receptor beta chains sequenced from one sample in a study of blood T cell repertoires in COVID-19. Data came from immunoSEQ multiplex PCR; TCRdb stores just in-frame clones and leaves some out. This sample yields some 42,000 clones, of which approximately 84% are seen a single time; less than 15% belongs to the top ten. Sequenced material: peripheral blood. The source is a woman aged 70-85 years in a cohort sampled during active COVID-19.

The chain is built from TRBV7-9 and TRBJ1-2, with TRBD1 matching 11 bases. The V gene's germline CDR1 is SEHNR and CDR2 FQNEAQ (reference sequence). CDR3 length: 14 residues. V shed 1 base and J 11 bases; nucleotides not matched to a gene: 6. CDR3 in amino acids: CASSLEPGTGGYTF. CDR3 coding DNA: TGTGCCAGCAGCTTAGAACCCGGGACAGGGGGATACACCTTC.

The gene calls are TRBV10-1 and TRBJ2-7, with 7 bases that match TRBD1. Looked up from germline, CDR1 is WNHNN and CDR2 is SYGVQD (reference sequence). After removal of 4 bases from V and 3 bases from J, the junction contained 6 bases not matched to a gene. The CDR3 is 14 residues long. The CDR3 DNA reads TGCGCCAGCAGTGGGGGACAGAATATCTACGAGCAGTACTTC. Amino acid sequence: CASSGGQNIYEQYF.

This chain links TRBV4-3 with TRBJ2-4, with TRBD2 identical over 12 bases. The ends lost 0 bases at V and 0 bases at J; junction bases unmatched: 12. Germline V gene data show CDR1 as LGHNA and CDR2 as YSLEER. The CDR3 has 21 amino acids. The CDR3 nucleotides are TGCGCCAGCAGCCAAGATCGGAGGCTAGCGGGAGGGTTTTTAGCCAAAAACATTCAGTACTTC. Translation: CASSQDRRLAGGFLAKNIQYF.

The V call is TRBV2, the J call TRBJ2-7; 9 nucleotides agree with TRBD1. Germline loops: CDR1 SNHLY, CDR2 FYNNEI. The trim removed 4 bases at V and 3 bases at J, leaving 7 bases unmatched. The CDR3 is made up of 15 amino acids. Written as DNA, the CDR3 is TGTGCCAGCAGTGTTGAGGGACAGGGTCTCTACGAGCAGTACTTC. It translates to CASSVEGQGLYEQYF.

The chain is built from TRBV11-3 and TRBJ2-1, with a tentative D call TRBD1 (6 bases). With 5 bases removed from V and 4 bases from J, the gap between germline ends came to 12 bases. Germline-derived CDR1 and CDR2 are SGHNT and YENEEA. This CDR3 has 14 residues. The CDR3 here is CASSLGQPYNEQFF. CDR3 sequence (DNA): TGTGCCAGCAGCCTTGGACAGCCGTACAATGAGCAGTTCTTC.